The rows below give T cell receptor beta chains drawn from one sample of a study of CD8 T cells in Susac syndrome. From the immunoSEQ multiplex PCR reads, TCRdb called clonotypes with MiXCR, one entry per CDR3 protein. This table has 250,000 to 300,000 distinct CDR3 sequences, 85% appearing once. The source material was CD8+ T cells from PBMCs. The receptors were gathered from a human donor with multiple sclerosis. CDR3s include the opening cysteine and the closing phenylalanine or tryptophan. The order of the fields is V gene, J gene, D gene, clone size, CDR3 DNA, CDR3 protein. The D gene is left open where the match is weak. Clone size, where shown, is once, few, many, or a class for clones that have expanded.

TRBV20-1	TRBJ2-7	NA	NA	TGCAGTGCTAGAGATCGGAGGGCTAGCGTGATCCACGAGCAGTACTTC	CSARDRRASVIHEQYF
TRBV7-6	TRBJ2-5	TRBD1	once	TGTGCCAGCAGCTTAGCGGTCGGGGACAGGGGGGCAGAGACCCAGTACTTC	CASSLAVGDRGAETQYF
TRBV29-1	TRBJ2-5	NA	NA	TGCAGCGTTGAAGATCCGCTAGCGTTTGGGACCCAGTACTTC	CSVEDPLAFGTQYF
TRBV27	TRBJ1-2	NA	NA	TGTGCCAGCAGTTTAGACCAGGAGTATGGCTACACCTTC	CASSLDQEYGYTF
TRBV30	TRBJ1-1	TRBD1	NA	TGTGCCTGGGCAGGGACAGGCGGTACTGAAGCTTTCTTT	CAWAGTGGTEAFF
TRBV2	TRBJ2-1	NA	NA	TGTGCCAGCAGTCCCTTAACCCTCGGAGGAGGCGATGAGCAGTTCTTC	CASSPLTLGGGDEQFF
TRBV2	TRBJ1-2	NA	few	TGTGCCAGCAGTCCAGGGGAGGGGGGCTATGGCTACACCTTC	CASSPGEGGYGYTF
TRBV7-9	TRBJ2-5	NA	once	TGTGCCAGCAGCTTACCCCCGGACCTGGAGACCCAGTACTTC	CASSLPPDLETQYF
TRBV29-1	TRBJ2-1	TRBD1	NA	TGCAGCGTTATCGGGACAGACAATGAGCAGTTCTTC	CSVIGTDNEQFF
TRBV4-1	TRBJ2-7	TRBD1	few	TGCGCCAGCAGCCAGTCCCCATCGGGCAGGGGGTCCTACGAGCAGTACTTC	CASSQSPSGRGSYEQYF
TRBV7-9	TRBJ2-2	NA	NA	TGTGCCAGCAGCTCCACTAGCTCCCGGGAGCTGTTTTTT	CASSSTSSRELFF
TRBV7-9	TRBJ2-3	TRBD2	NA	TGTGCCAGCACCCTCCCGGGACTAGCGGGACGAGATACGCAGTATTTT	CASTLPGLAGRDTQYF
TRBV20-1	TRBJ1-4	TRBD1	NA	TGCAGTGCTAACGGACAGGGGAGTGAAAAACTGTTTTTT	CSANGQGSEKLFF
TRBV7-9	TRBJ2-7	NA	NA	TGTGCCAGCAGCTTTCGTTCCGGGACACCCTACGAGCAGTACTTC	CASSFRSGTPYEQYF
TRBV11-2	TRBJ2-7	NA	NA	TGTGCCAGCAGCTTAGATCCGGCCGAGCAGTACTTC	CASSLDPAEQYF
TRBV5-1	TRBJ2-1	TRBD2	NA	TGCGCCAGCAGCTCCGTGGGGGGTAGCGGGAGGAGCGATGAGCAGTTCTTC	CASSSVGGSGRSDEQFF